The 24 T cell receptor beta chains below come from one sample, sequenced in a study of post-analysis software for immune sequencing data. Study-level findings and limits: Patients used a handful of TRBV segments, including TRBV5-6, TRBV5-1 and TRBV20-1, more often than controls.

Their recognized antigens are unknown. Libraries were made from TCR beta cDNA, and they carried unique molecular identifiers. TCRdb redid the calling of the PCR reads with MiXCR, one entry per CDR3 protein. The sample consists of fewer than 600,000 distinct CDR3 sequences, under 55% of them appearing once. Sequences were obtained from blood. The source is a girl aged 10-17 years with multiple sclerosis.

This clonotype was seen just once. V is TRBV28 and J is TRBJ2-7; D gene uncertain. The CDR3 is made up of 15 amino acids. In germline, CDR1 is MDHEN, CDR2 SYDVKM. V gave up 5 bases and J gave up 6 bases, with 20 bases separating them. For the CDR3, the DNA is TGTGCCAGCAGTGTCCCTTTAGCAGCTGGGTCCGAGCAGTACTTC. Amino acids: CASSVPLAAGSEQYF.

This clonotype was detected a few times. This chain uses TRBV19 with TRBJ2-1; TRBD2 matches 7 bases. Germline trimming cut 8 bases from V and 4 bases from J; bases unmatched to any gene: 14. The germline CDR1 and CDR2 sequences are LNHDA and SQIVND (reference sequence). CDR3 length: 16 amino acids. The CDR3 region is CASAPRTAGNYNEQFF. The CDR3, as DNA: TGTGCCAGTGCACCCCGTACAGCGGGAAATTACAATGAGCAGTTCTTC.

This clonotype was observed a handful of times. V is TRBV7-9 and J is TRBJ2-3; 8 bases line up with TRBD2. The CDR3 contains 17 residues. Looked up from germline, CDR1 is SEHNR and CDR2 is FQNEAQ (reference sequence). V gave up 4 bases and J gave up 6 bases; unmatched junction bases: 15. The CDR3 is CASSSPRGSGTFDTQYF. In nucleotides, the CDR3 is TGTGCCAGCAGCTCACCCCGGGGTAGCGGGACCTTCGATACGCAGTATTTT.

V usage is TRBV24-1 and J usage is TRBJ2-7; the D is unclear. Germline CDR1 reads KGHDR; CDR2 reads SFDVKD. V lost 3 bases to trimming and J lost 3 bases, with 8 bases between them. The CDR3 has 13 amino acids. In DNA form, the CDR3 reads TGTGCCACCAGTGATGTGGGAATCTACGAGCAGTACTTC. Residues: CATSDVGIYEQYF.

CDR3 in amino acids: CASSLVRGELFYEQYF. The CDR3 DNA is TGTGCCAGCAGTTTGGTCAGGGGGGAGCTGTTCTACGAGCAGTACTTC. J is TRBJ2-7 and V is TRBV27; tentatively, D is TRBD1 (7 bases). Trimming cost V 3 bases and J 3 bases, with 18 bases left between them. The CDR3 spans 16 residues. Germline-derived CDR1 and CDR2 are MNHEY and SMNVEV (reference sequence).

The chain recombines TRBV24-1 with TRBJ2-1; D remains unclear. V was trimmed by 4 bases and J by 9 bases, leaving 9 bases between them. Germline lookup yields CDR1 KGHDR and CDR2 SFDVKD. The CDR3 has 12 amino acids. CDR3 nucleotide sequence: TGTGCCACCAGTGACCTGGGAAGTGAGCAGTTCTTC. This gives the protein CATSDLGSEQFF.

This chain joins TRBV3-1 and TRBJ1-2, with 7 bases lining up with TRBD1. The germline V gene has CDR1 LGHDT and CDR2 YNNKEL (reference sequence). V trimming: 3 bases; J trimming: 4 bases; junction bases outside the gene matches: 8. The CDR3 covers 15 residues. CDR3: CASSQGGGRAYGYTF. CDR3 DNA: TGTGCCAGCAGCCAGGGAGGGGGCCGGGCCTATGGCTACACCTTC.

This clonotype was seen a handful of times. Germline and junction disagree at one end, which may indicate a read error. This chain links TRBV7-2 with TRBJ2-1; D uncertain. This CDR3 region has 11 residues. The germline gives CDR1 SGHTA, CDR2 FQGNSA. For the CDR3, the DNA is TGTGCCAGCAGCTACTACGATGAGCAGTTCTTC. Translating gives CASSYYDEQFF.

The chain links TRBV4-1 to TRBJ2-4; a weak D match, TRBD1 (6 bases). Germline CDR1 is MGHRA and CDR2 is YSYEKL. The CDR3 runs to 16 residues. Trimming removed 4 bases from V and 0 bases from J, with 13 bases in between. This chain's CDR3 is CASSPETGLAKNIQYF. CDR3 nucleotides: TGCGCCAGCAGCCCCGAGACAGGACTAGCCAAAAACATTCAGTACTTC.

The gene calls are TRBV20-1 and TRBJ1-2; 12 bases are shared with TRBD1. Trimming cost V 3 bases and J 8 bases; bases outside gene matches: 7. There are 14 residues in the CDR3. The germline V gene encodes CDR1 DFQATT and CDR2 SNEGSKA (reference sequence). The CDR3 sequence is CSASPGTGGEGYTF. The CDR3 DNA reads as TGCAGTGCTAGTCCCGGGACAGGGGGCGAAGGCTACACCTTC.

This rearrangement joins TRBV28 to TRBJ1-5; D is unresolved. The germline V gene has CDR1 MDHEN and CDR2 SYDVKM. CDR3 length: 13 amino acids. Trimming removed 3 bases at V and 5 bases at J, with 8 bases between. CDR3: CASSFVTYQPQHF. The CDR3 DNA sequence: TGTGCCAGCAGTTTTGTCACCTATCAGCCCCAGCATTTT.

This clonotype was counted a few times. The chain joins TRBV2 to TRBJ2-7; no reliable D call. CDR3 length equals 12 residues. V was pared by 6 bases and J by 0 bases, with 6 bases between. Germline CDR1 reads SNHLY; CDR2 reads FYNNEI. For the CDR3, the DNA is TGTGCCAGCAGGAGACTCTCCTACGAGCAGTACTTC. Protein sequence: CASRRLSYEQYF.

The rearrangement uses TRBV10-3 and TRBJ2-1, with 9 bases identical to TRBD2. V lost 2 bases, J lost 7 bases, and 9 bases stayed unmatched. The CDR3 loop spans 16 amino acids. Germline CDR1 ENHRY, CDR2 SYGVKD. Here the CDR3 DNA reads TGTGCCATCAGTGAGACAATGACTAGCGGTGGAAATGAGCAGTTCTTC. This sequence encodes CAISETMTSGGNEQFF.

This rearrangement joins TRBV12-3 or TRBV12-4 to TRBJ2-3; D is perhaps TRBD1 or TRBD2 (5 bases each). This CDR3 region has 13 residues. Trimming took 6 bases from V and 6 from J, leaving 13 bases between them. CDR3 in DNA: TGTGCCAGCAGCTGGGGACCCGCGGATACGCAGTATTTT. Amino acids: CASSWGPADTQYF.

The rearrangement uses TRBV20-1 and TRBJ2-3, with 9 bases matching TRBD1. This CDR3 is built from 15 residues. In germline, CDR1 is DFQATT, CDR2 SNEGSKA (reference sequence). V lost 6 bases to trimming and J lost 4 bases; unmatched junction nucleotides: 11. The CDR3 here is CSASLGQGIPDTQYF. For the CDR3, the DNA is TGCAGTGCCTCCCTCGGACAGGGGATTCCAGATACGCAGTATTTT.

This clonotype was seen a few times. The chain couples TRBV5-5 to TRBJ1-2, with D possibly matching TRBD1 (5 bases). Per germline, CDR1 SGHKS and CDR2 YYEKEE (reference sequence). The V gene lost 3 bases and the J gene lost 8 bases, with 17 bases spanning the gap. The CDR3 has 14 amino acids. CDR3 in amino acids: CASSYPGEPGGYTF. CDR3 in DNA: TGTGCCAGCAGCTACCCAGGAGAGCCAGGGGGCTACACCTTC.

The chain uses TRBV24-1 and TRBJ1-2; 7 bases map to TRBD1. CDR3 length equals 16 residues. V lost 3 bases and J lost 5; bases outside the gene matches: 11. Germline V gene sequence: CDR1 KGHDR, CDR2 SFDVKD. This CDR3 is CATSDRQGGRTYGYTF. CDR3 nucleotide sequence: TGTGCCACCAGTGATCGACAGGGTGGAAGGACTTATGGCTACACCTTC.

This chain joins TRBV2 and TRBJ2-3; TRBD2 might be the D (6 bases). The CDR3 consists of 15 residues. The V end lost 7 bases, the J end lost 3 bases, and 17 bases lay between the germline ends. The germline V gene encodes CDR1 SNHLY and CDR2 FYNNEI. Here the CDR3 reads CASTRDSPVTDTQYF. The CDR3 DNA sequence: TGTGCCAGCACTAGGGACTCGCCAGTAACAGATACGCAGTATTTT.

This clonotype was counted a few times. This chain uses TRBV7-9 with TRBJ2-5, with D possibly TRBD2 on 5 matching bases. Judging by the DNA end, TRBJ2-7 fits better; the J call may be wrong. This CDR3 is 13 amino acids long. Germline V gives CDR1 SEHNR, CDR2 FQNEAQ (reference sequence). The CDR3 DNA follows: TGTGCCAGCAGCTTCGCGGGCAAGTCCGAGCAGTACTTC. This sequence encodes CASSFAGKSEQYF.

This clonotype was recorded once. The rearrangement links TRBV7-2 to TRBJ2-4; no firm D call. Trimming pared 1 base from V and 0 bases from J, leaving 4 bases between. There are 14 residues in the CDR3. Germline V gene sequence: CDR1 SGHTA, CDR2 FQGNSA. CDR3 bases: TGTGCCAGCAGCTTAGTACTAGCCAAAAACATTCAGTACTTC. Translation gives CASSLVLAKNIQYF.

The chain recombines TRBV28 with TRBJ1-5; 8 bases map to TRBD1. V trimming: 6 bases; J trimming: 5 bases; junction bases outside the gene matches: 9. CDR3 size: 15 residues. Germline values: CDR1 MDHEN, CDR2 SYDVKM. The CDR3 sequence is CASRPWTGYDQPQHF. The CDR3 DNA sequence: TGTGCCAGCAGGCCCTGGACAGGGTATGATCAGCCCCAGCATTTT.

The rearrangement joins TRBV12-3 or TRBV12-4 to TRBJ1-1, with D perhaps TRBD1 (6 bases). The germline V and J ends were trimmed by 5 bases and 1 base, with 20 bases remaining between them. The CDR3 sequence is 17 residues long. CDR3 coding DNA: TGTGCCAGCAGTACCAGCCGAGAGACAGGCGAGAACACTGAAGCTTTCTTT. This gives the protein CASSTSRETGENTEAFF.

The V and J genes are TRBV6-2 or TRBV6-3 and TRBJ2-7, with D uncertain. The germline gives CDR1 MNHEY, CDR2 SVGEGT. The V end was cut by 6 bases, the J end by 0 bases, with 12 bases between. The CDR3 has 14 residues. The DNA for the CDR3 is TGTGCCAGCAGCCAGAGCCCGCTCTCCTACGAGCAGTACTTC. Protein: CASSQSPLSYEQYF.

The chain employs TRBV7-8 and TRBJ2-5; D not resolved. The CDR3 is 13 amino acids. Germline CDR1 is SGHVS and CDR2 is FQNEAQ. Trimming removed 5 bases at V and 2 bases at J, with 9 bases between. CDR3: CASSIGVQETQYF. The DNA of the CDR3 is TGTGCCAGCAGCATAGGAGTTCAAGAGACCCAGTACTTC.